This T cell receptor beta chain stems from a study of T-cell memory formation after mild COVID-19. Across the whole study: Largely, TCR clusters stayed within a single donor.

Study-level points and caveats: Some clones that responded turned up in pre-infection memory, which suggests that cross-reactive memory joined in. Later expanders leaned toward CD4+, whereas clones contracting from day 15 to 85 were balanced CD4/CD8.

Germline assignment: CDR1 SGHTA and CDR2 FQGNSA. This CDR3 comprises 14 residues. V was pared by 2 bases and J by 4 bases, with 11 bases between. MiXCR, run by TCRdb on the 5' RACE reads, gives a single entry per CDR3 protein. The table has some 160,000 distinct CDR3 sequences, about a third seen once. At least ten counts were recorded for this clonotype. Antigen unknown. The chain is built from TRBV7-2 and TRBJ1-2; D gene ambiguous. Sequences were obtained from PBMCs or a T cell subset sorted from them (not recorded which). The origin of this receptor is an adult woman who had mild COVID-19 (a few samples of this study predate the infection). Cell type and time point are not known. The CDR3 sequence is CASSLLEGVYGYTF. CDR3 bases: TGTGCCAGCAGCTTATTGGAAGGTGTCTATGGCTACACCTTC.